This T cell receptor (beta chain) was sequenced for a study of T cells in Graves' hyperthyroidism and ophthalmopathy. It was considered stable Graves' hyperthyroidism when ophthalmopathy did not progress within 18 months. From RNA transcripts, TCR beta CDR3 regions were amplified. First-round RT-PCR targeting the TCR CDR3 was performed with the HTBI primer set. Each CDR3 protein is one row after TCRdb ran MiXCR on the multiplex PCR reads. The sample lists under 350,000 distinct CDR3 sequences, 18% occurring once. After removal of 4 bases from V and 2 bases from J, the junction contained 2 bases not matched to a gene. CDR3 length equals 14 residues. The germline gives CDR1 WNHNN, CDR2 SYGVQD (reference sequence).

The sequenced material came from blood. The TCR sequence derives from a woman in her 50s with Graves' hyperthyroidism. The chain carries TRBV10-1 and TRBJ1-3; 7 nucleotides line up with TRBD1. Here the CDR3 reads CASSGQGPGNTIYF. The CDR3 DNA is TGCGCCAGCAGTGGACAGGGCCCTGGAAACACCATATATTTT.